The sequence of this T cell receptor beta chain was determined in a study of CXCR3-negative and CXCR3-positive naive CD8 T cells. Study summary: Overall TRB read output was approximately 140 million, and each library contained about 1.5 +/- 0.3 million reads. General study findings and limits: Much lower diversity was found in memory CD8+ cells, while both naive subsets had comparably high diversity. Naive subsets had comparable surface CD5, so TRB CDR3 properties gauged TCR strength. Both naive subsets, CXCR3-negative and CXCR3-positive, displayed similar TRBV-TRBJ usage, unlike memory cells.

UMI-labeled 5' RACE TRB cDNA libraries were prepared from the cells. TCRdb re-analyzed the 5' RACE reads; it lists each CDR3 protein once, without DNA. This table lists 50,000 to 60,000 distinct CDR3 sequences. This CDR3 comprises 15 residues. From germline, CDR1 is ENHRY and CDR2 SYGVKD. With respect to this clonotype: Its antigen is still unknown.

The specimen sequenced was naive CXCR3- CD8+ T cells from blood. Subset indicated: CD45RO-CCR7+CD27+CD95- naive CD8+ T cells lacking CXCR3 (TNR3-). The chain is built from TRBV10-3 and TRBJ2-7. This clonotype originated in a human donor in good health. Some clones in this sample may be carry-over from other donors' samples. This CDR3 is CAISDPTELNYEQYF.